One sample yielded the 4 T cell receptor beta chains listed below, sequenced in a study of cytotoxic CD8 clonotypes in ibrutinib-treated CLL. Assay: immunoSEQ multiplex PCR; the TCRdb copy retains only in-frame clones and omits some. The sample consists of approximately 97,000 clones, more than 70% of them appearing once. The sample consisted of PBMCs, taken after 24 months of ibrutinib treatment. Source of these receptors: a human donor with chronic lymphocytic leukemia.

This clone was found a few times. The chain joins TRBV27 to TRBJ2-1; 7 nucleotides align to TRBD2. With 8 bases clipped from V and 2 bases from J, the junction kept 9 bases outside the gene matches. CDR1 is MNHEY and CDR2 is SMNVEV in the germline V gene (reference sequence). CDR3 size: 15 residues. For the CDR3, the DNA is TGTGCCAGCCCAACGAGCGGGGATCCCTACAATGAGCAGTTCTTC. It is translated as CASPTSGDPYNEQFF.

CDR3 sequence reads: CASGDRGQIQPQHF. The CDR3 bases are TGTGCCAGCGGAGACAGGGGGCAAATTCAGCCCCAGCATTTT. The chain couples TRBV19 to TRBJ1-5; TRBD1 matches at 10 bases. V gave up 9 bases and J gave up 6 bases; unmatched junction bases: 8. Germline V lookup: CDR1 LNHDA, CDR2 SQIVND (reference sequence). The CDR3 loop spans 14 amino acids.

The chain recombines TRBV28 with TRBJ2-1; 9 nucleotides agree with TRBD2. There are 15 residues in the CDR3. The V and J ends lost 5 bases and 4 bases, in that order; junction bases with no gene match: 6. Germline CDR1 and CDR2: MDHEN and SYDVKM. The CDR3 spells CASSPPSGNYNEQFF. The CDR3 DNA sequence: TGTGCCAGCAGTCCTCCTAGCGGGAATTACAATGAGCAGTTCTTC.

This chain connects TRBV5-1 to TRBJ2-5; no clear D gene. The CDR3 totals 11 residues. Germline V lookup: CDR1 SGHRS, CDR2 YFSETQ. The V end lost 4 bases, the J end lost 3 bases, and 4 bases lay between the germline ends. The chain's CDR3 is CASSAEETQYF. The CDR3 nucleotides read TGCGCCAGCAGCGCAGAAGAGACCCAGTACTTC.